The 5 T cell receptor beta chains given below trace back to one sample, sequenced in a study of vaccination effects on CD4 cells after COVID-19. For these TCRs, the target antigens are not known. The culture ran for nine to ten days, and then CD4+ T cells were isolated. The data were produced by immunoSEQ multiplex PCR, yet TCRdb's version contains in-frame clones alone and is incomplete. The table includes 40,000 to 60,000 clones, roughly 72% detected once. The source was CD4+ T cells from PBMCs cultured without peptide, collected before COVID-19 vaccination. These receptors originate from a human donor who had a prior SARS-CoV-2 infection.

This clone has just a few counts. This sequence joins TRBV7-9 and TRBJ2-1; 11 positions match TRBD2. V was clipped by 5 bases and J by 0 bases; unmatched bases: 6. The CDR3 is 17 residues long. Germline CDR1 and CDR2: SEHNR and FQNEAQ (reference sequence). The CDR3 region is CASSPRTSGHSYNEQFF. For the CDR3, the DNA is TGTGCCAGCAGCCCCAGGACTAGCGGGCACTCCTACAATGAGCAGTTCTTC. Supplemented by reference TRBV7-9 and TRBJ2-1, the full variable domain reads DTGVSQNPRHKITKRGQNVTFRCDPISEHNRLYWYRQTLGQGPEFLTYFQNEAQLEKSRLLSDRFSAERPKGSFSTLEIQRTEQGDSAMYLCASSPRTSGHSYNEQFFGPGTRLTVL.

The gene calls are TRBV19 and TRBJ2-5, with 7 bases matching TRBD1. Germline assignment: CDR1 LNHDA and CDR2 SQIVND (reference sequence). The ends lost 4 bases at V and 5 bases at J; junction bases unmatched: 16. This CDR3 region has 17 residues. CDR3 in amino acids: CASSTYPDREPQETQYF. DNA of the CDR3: TGTGCCAGTAGTACGTACCCCGACAGGGAACCGCAGGAGACCCAGTACTTC. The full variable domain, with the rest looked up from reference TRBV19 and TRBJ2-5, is DGGITQSPKYLFRKEGQNVTLSCEQNLNHDAMYWYRQDPGQGLRLIYYSQIVNDFQKGDIAEGYSVSREKKESFPLTVTSAQKNPTAFYLCASSTYPDREPQETQYFGPGTRLLVL.

CDR3 nucleotide sequence: TGTGCCAGTAGTACGGGACTAGCGGGAGGGCCCAGGGAGTTCTTC. The encoded protein is CASSTGLAGGPREFF. The chain carries TRBV19 and TRBJ2-1, with TRBD2 matching over 16 bases. Germline V gene lookup returns CDR1 LNHDA and CDR2 SQIVND (reference sequence). V was clipped by 4 bases and J by 14 bases; unmatched bases: 8. CDR3 length: 15 residues. Drawing the rest from reference TRBV19 and TRBJ2-1, the complete variable domain is DGGITQSPKYLFRKEGQNVTLSCEQNLNHDAMYWYRQDPGQGLRLIYYSQIVNDFQKGDIAEGYSVSREKKESFPLTVTSAQKNPTAFYLCASSTGLAGGPREFFGPGTRLTVL.

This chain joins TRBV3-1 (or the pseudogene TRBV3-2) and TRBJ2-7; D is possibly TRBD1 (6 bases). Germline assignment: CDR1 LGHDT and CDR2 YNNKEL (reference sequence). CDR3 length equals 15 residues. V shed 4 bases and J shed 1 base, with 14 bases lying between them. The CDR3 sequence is CASSRGQLESYEQYF. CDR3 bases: TGTGCCAGCAGCCGCGGACAGCTAGAATCCTACGAGCAGTACTTC.

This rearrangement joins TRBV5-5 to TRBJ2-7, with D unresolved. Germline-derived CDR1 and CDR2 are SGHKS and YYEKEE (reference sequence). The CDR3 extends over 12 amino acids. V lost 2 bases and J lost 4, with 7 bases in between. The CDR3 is CASSFSVYEQYF. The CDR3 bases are TGTGCCAGCAGCTTTTCAGTTTACGAGCAGTACTTC.